This TCR beta chain was sequenced in a study of cytomegalovirus exposure and HLA in healthy donors. This CDR3 region has 13 residues. V was clipped by 5 bases and J by 5 bases, with 12 bases between them. Germline V CDR1 and CDR2: SNHLY, FYNNEI. 60 Vbeta and 13 Jbeta primers were used in PCR. The method was immunoSEQ multiplex PCR; TCRdb's version includes in-frame clones alone and lacks a portion of them. The table records some 140,000 clones, over 65% of them present only once. V and J are TRBV2 and TRBJ1-1; D is undetermined. The sequenced sample consisted of PBMCs. The clonotype was recovered from a woman aged 40 to 55 in good health and CMV-seronegative. In DNA, the CDR3 is TGTGCCAGCAGTAATCCGTGGGAGACTGAAGCTTTCTTT. Translating it yields CASSNPWETEAFF.